This T cell receptor beta chain was retrieved from a study of Ad26.COV2.S vaccination and SARS-CoV-2 variants. Study-wide context: Doses of Ad26.COV2.S were injected into muscle once or twice, 56 days apart.

With respect to this clone: Its antigen is not identified.

Treatment noted: 15 to 20 received Ad26.COV2.S at low or high dose, single or two shots; roughly five received placebo; per-sample allocation not given. Day 63 after the first vaccine or placebo injection was the time point for sampling. Vaccination used an Ad26 vector expressing Wuhan-strain SARS-CoV-2 spike. The assay was immunoSEQ multiplex PCR, and TCRdb's table has in-frame clones only and misses some. Of about 450,000 clones in the sample, roughly 87% were seen once. Points from the study as a whole: Among vaccine recipients, spike-specific TCR breadth exceeded that of placebo recipients.

The CDR3 runs to 14 residues. Germline V gene data show CDR1 as SGDLS and CDR2 as YYNGEE. The ends were cut back, 0 bases at V and 4 bases at J, with 10 bases in the middle. The clonotype was recovered from a person aged 18-60 years who received the Ad26.COV2.S COVID-19 vaccine or a placebo. The sequences come from peripheral blood, collected in a trial of Ad26.COV2.S vaccine versus placebo. This chain connects TRBV9 to TRBJ2-5; no definite D call. This chain's CDR3 is CASSVGDWGETQYF. In DNA form, the CDR3 reads TGTGCCAGCAGCGTAGGGGATTGGGGAGAGACCCAGTACTTC.